This entry lists 19 T cell receptor beta chains sequenced from one sample in a study of T cells in Graves' hyperthyroidism and ophthalmopathy. Authors of the study amplified TCR beta CDR3 regions from RNA transcripts. First-round RT-PCR of the TCR CDR3 relied on the HTBI primer set. MiXCR was run by TCRdb on the multiplex PCR reads, yielding one entry per CDR3 protein. The table has 400,000 to 450,000 distinct CDR3 sequences, roughly 15% seen once. The sequencing sample was made of blood. These receptors were collected from a man between 18 and 29 years old with Graves' ophthalmopathy.

This clonotype was seen ten or more times. The chain is built from TRBV7-9 and TRBJ2-3; tentative D call: TRBD2 (5 bases). Germline lookup yields CDR1 SEHNR and CDR2 FQNEAQ (reference sequence). This CDR3 contains 15 residues. With 0 bases removed from V and 6 bases from J, the gap between germline ends came to 13 bases. Here the CDR3 DNA reads TGTGCCAGCAGCTTAGCGCGGGCGGCGTGGGATACGCAGTATTTT. Encoded protein: CASSLARAAWDTQYF.

This clonotype was recorded many times. The rearrangement links TRBV9 to TRBJ2-1, with 11 bases fitting TRBD2. This CDR3 has 18 amino acids. Germline CDR1 SGDLS, CDR2 YYNGEE. Trimming at V came to 3 bases and at J to 2 bases, leaving 10 bases not matched to a gene. In DNA, the CDR3 is TGTGCCAGCAGCGACGGAAGAACTAGCGGGAGAACCTACAATGAGCAGTTCTTC. Translated, it gives CASSDGRTSGRTYNEQFF. Supplemented by reference TRBV9 and TRBJ2-1, the full variable domain reads DSGVTQTPKHLITATGQRVTLRCSPRSGDLSVYWYQQSLDQGLQFLIQYYNGEERAKGNILERFSAQQFPDLHSELNLSSLELGDSALYFCASSDGRTSGRTYNEQFFGPGTRLTVL.

In this sample, this clonotype turned up a few times. This CDR3 reads CSARPSGGASGYEQYF. The CDR3 nucleotides are TGCAGTGCTAGACCTAGCGGGGGGGCCTCGGGGTACGAGCAGTACTTC. The genes are TRBV20-1 and TRBJ2-7; 12 nucleotides line up with TRBD2. Per the germline V gene, CDR1 is DFQATT and CDR2 is SNEGSKA (reference sequence). The CDR3 totals 16 residues. The V gene end was trimmed by 2 bases and the J gene end by 4 bases; junction bases not matched to a gene: 9.

There are many counts of this clonotype. The chain is built from TRBV3-1 and TRBJ2-7; TRBD2 is a possible D gene (7 bases). Trimming left V 2 bases short and J 6 bases short, with 14 bases between. This CDR3 is built from 14 residues. Germline V lookup: CDR1 LGHDT, CDR2 YNNKEL (reference sequence). CDR3 nucleotides: TGTGCCAGCAGCCAACACCAGGGGACTACCGAGCAGTACTTC. Translated, it gives CASSQHQGTTEQYF.

This clonotype was recorded at least ten times. The V call is TRBV4-1, the J call TRBJ1-1; 9 bases fit TRBD1. Germline lookup yields CDR1 MGHRA and CDR2 YSYEKL. The CDR3 length is 14 residues. J gave up 7 bases and V 5 bases, and 8 bases lay outside the gene matches. The CDR3 spells CASSARDRDGEAFF. CDR3 nucleotides: TGCGCCAGCAGCGCCCGGGACAGGGATGGTGAAGCTTTCTTT.

The chain has TRBV7-9 and TRBJ2-3, with 9 bases identical to TRBD1. The length of the CDR3 is 16 residues. V shed 3 bases and J 2 bases; nucleotides not matched to a gene: 6. Per the germline V gene, CDR1 is SEHNR and CDR2 is FQNEAQ (reference sequence). As DNA, the CDR3 is TGTGCCAGCAGCTTGCTAGGACAGGGGTACACAGATACGCAGTATTTT. This codes for CASSLLGQGYTDTQYF.

Ten or more counts support this clonotype. The chain joins TRBV7-6 to TRBJ2-7; no clear D. V shed 4 bases and J shed 2 bases, with 9 bases lying between them. CDR1 SGHVS and CDR2 FNYEAQ come from the germline V gene. This CDR3 spans 13 amino acids. CDR3 in amino acids: CASSSDLTYEQYF. The CDR3 DNA reads as TGTGCCAGCAGCTCGGATCTGACCTACGAGCAGTACTTC.

This chain connects TRBV6-1 to TRBJ1-2, with a tentative D call TRBD1 (5 bases). The CDR3 covers 13 residues. Germline lookup yields CDR1 MNHNS and CDR2 SASEGT. Trimming removed 4 bases from V and 5 bases from J, with 11 bases in between. DNA of the CDR3: TGTGCCAGCAGTGTTGACAGCCAGTATGGCTACACCTTC. Protein: CASSVDSQYGYTF.

The rearrangement joins TRBV19 to TRBJ2-1; D is undetermined. The CDR3 contains 13 residues. Germline assignment: CDR1 LNHDA and CDR2 SQIVND (reference sequence). Trimming stripped 3 bases from V and 2 bases from J, with 5 bases between. Here the CDR3 DNA reads TGTGCCAGTAGTATCCTAGCCTACAATGAGCAGTTCTTC. Protein: CASSILAYNEQFF.

In its sample, this clonotype was seen many times. The chain links TRBV20-1 to TRBJ2-1, with 8 bases that match TRBD1. Germline V lookup: CDR1 DFQATT, CDR2 SNEGSKA (reference sequence). V lost 7 bases and J lost 2; bases outside the gene matches: 1. This CDR3 is 12 amino acids long. The CDR3 bases are TGCAGTGGGGACAGGACCTACAATGAGCAGTTCTTC. This encodes CSGDRTYNEQFF.

This chain uses TRBV19 with TRBJ1-1, with TRBD1 identical over 8 bases. The germline V gene encodes CDR1 LNHDA and CDR2 SQIVND (reference sequence). Trimming took 8 bases from V and 3 from J; bases not matched to a gene: 14. The CDR3 runs 16 residues. The CDR3 nucleotides are TGTGCCAGTTCTCATTTACCAGGGGGCGCCTACACTGAAGCTTTCTTT. Translation gives CASSHLPGGAYTEAFF.

This clonotype was observed at least ten times. The genes are TRBV2 and TRBJ1-2; D might be TRBD1 (5 bases). This CDR3 has 9 residues. Germline CDR1 reads SNHLY; CDR2 reads FYNNEI. Trimming removed 7 bases from V and 12 bases from J, with 9 bases in between. The CDR3, as DNA: TGTGCCAGCACGCAGGGCCACACCTTC. Protein sequence: CASTQGHTF.

In this sample, this clonotype turned up many times. This chain links TRBV20-1 with TRBJ2-5; D uncertain. The V end lost 0 bases, the J end lost 5 bases, and 13 bases lay between the germline ends. Germline V lookup: CDR1 DFQATT, CDR2 SNEGSKA (reference sequence). There are 14 residues in the CDR3. The CDR3 DNA reads as TGCAGTGCTAGAGAACGGGCCCTTAGGGAGACCCAGTACTTC. It encodes CSARERALRETQYF.

This clonotype was seen at least ten times. The chain uses TRBV11-3 and TRBJ2-2; the D gene is possibly TRBD2 (5 bases). The CDR3 is 18 amino acids. V dropped 0 bases and J dropped 0 bases, with 14 bases sitting between them. Germline V CDR1 and CDR2: SGHNT, YENEEA. CDR3 residues: CASSLDVVGSANTGELFF. Written as DNA, the CDR3 is TGTGCCAGCAGCTTAGATGTCGTAGGGAGCGCGAACACCGGGGAGCTGTTTTTT.

In this sample, this clonotype turned up many times. The chain couples TRBV2 to TRBJ2-5; TRBD1 matches 12 bases. The germline CDR1 and CDR2 sequences are SNHLY and FYNNEI. This CDR3 contains 16 residues. V shed 2 bases and J 6 bases; nucleotides not matched to a gene: 7. CDR3 loop: CASSETGTGGGQTQYF. CDR3 DNA sequence: TGTGCCAGCAGTGAAACAGGGACAGGGGGCGGACAGACCCAGTACTTC.

The table lists this clonotype with a few counts. This chain connects TRBV6-1 to TRBJ1-4; 8 nucleotides agree with TRBD1. There are 15 residues in the CDR3. The germline V gene has CDR1 MNHNS and CDR2 SASEGT. The trim removed 6 bases at V and 2 bases at J, leaving 5 bases unmatched. The CDR3 sequence is CASSRRQGTNEKLFF. DNA of the CDR3: TGTGCCAGCAGCCGTCGACAGGGGACTAATGAAAAACTGTTTTTT.

A single count supports this clonotype. J is TRBJ2-1 and V is TRBV19, with TRBD1 as a possible D gene (6 bases). CDR1 and CDR2 from the germline V gene are LNHDA and SQIVND (reference sequence). Trimming removed 5 bases at V and 13 bases at J, with 15 bases between. The CDR3 is 12 amino acids. This chain's CDR3 is CASSPGTSKQFF. The CDR3 DNA reads TGTGCCAGTAGTCCCGGGACATCGAAACAGTTCTTC.

Many counts were recorded for this clonotype. The chain employs TRBV12-3 or TRBV12-4 and TRBJ1-2, with D possibly matching TRBD1 (5 bases). V was clipped by 3 bases and J by 3 bases, with 11 bases between them. The CDR3 consists of 14 residues. The chain's CDR3 is CASSFVRQHYGYTF. DNA of the CDR3: TGTGCCAGCAGTTTCGTCCGACAGCACTATGGCTACACCTTC.

This CDR3 is CSVTLMGGVEKLFF. CDR3 DNA: TGCAGTGTTACTCTAATGGGGGGTGTTGAAAAACTGTTTTTT. The V gene is TRBV20-1, the J gene TRBJ1-4; tentative D call: TRBD1 (5 bases). Germline loops: CDR1 DFQATT, CDR2 SNEGSKA (reference sequence). Trimming cost V 7 bases and J 7 bases, with 19 bases left between them. The CDR3 covers 14 residues.